These 30 T cell receptor beta chains came from one sample sequenced in a study of blood T cell repertoires in COVID-19. Profiling relied on immunoSEQ multiplex PCR, and the TCRdb table lists in-frame clones only, not all of them. The sample shows 200,000 to 250,000 clones, 88% of them seen only once. Sequencing was performed on peripheral blood. The receptors were gathered from a woman aged 55 to 70 with acute or convalescent COVID-19.

The chain has TRBV5-6 and TRBJ1-2; tentatively, D is TRBD1 (6 bases). Germline V gene lookup returns CDR1 SGHDT and CDR2 YYEEEE. The CDR3 has 14 residues. Trimming took 2 bases from V and 0 from J, leaving 8 bases between them. The CDR3 protein is CASSLQGANYGYTF. The CDR3 nucleotides read TGTGCCAGCAGCTTACAGGGAGCTAACTATGGCTACACCTTC.

The chain uses TRBV30 and TRBJ1-1; 8 bases are shared with TRBD1. Looked up from germline, CDR1 is GTSNPN and CDR2 is SVGIG (reference sequence). This CDR3 has 16 residues. J lost 1 base, V lost 3 bases, and 10 bases had no gene match. Here the CDR3 reads CAWRFRQGAPNTEAFF. CDR3 DNA: TGTGCCTGGAGATTTAGGCAGGGGGCTCCGAACACTGAAGCTTTCTTT.

The chain couples TRBV2 to TRBJ1-1, with D uncertain. The CDR3 runs to 14 residues. V lost 4 bases, J lost 4 bases, and 13 bases lay in between. Germline CDR1 and CDR2: SNHLY and FYNNEI. The CDR3 bases are TGTGCCAGCAGTGCTAAAAGTCCCCCCACTGAAGCTTTCTTT. Residues: CASSAKSPPTEAFF.

V usage is TRBV13 and J usage is TRBJ1-3; 7 nucleotides align to TRBD1. The germline gives CDR1 PRHDT, CDR2 FYEKMQ (reference sequence). The CDR3 extends over 16 amino acids. The J segment lost 0 bases and the V segment lost 4 bases, leaving 6 bases of the junction unmatched. In DNA, the CDR3 is TGTGCCAGCAGCTATGTTACAGGGGTCTCTGGAAACACCATATATTTT. Amino acid sequence: CASSYVTGVSGNTIYF.

The chain carries TRBV12-5 and TRBJ2-7; 9 bases line up with TRBD1. The CDR3 consists of 16 residues. After removal of 3 bases from V and 2 bases from J, the junction contained 8 bases not matched to a gene. Germline V gene sequence: CDR1 LGHNT, CDR2 FRNRAP. This CDR3 is CASGFFLGQGPYEQYF. The CDR3 DNA is TGTGCTAGTGGTTTCTTCCTGGGACAGGGACCCTACGAGCAGTACTTC.

The rearrangement joins TRBV6-5 to TRBJ1-4; 9 bases align to TRBD1. Germline loops: CDR1 MNHEY, CDR2 SVGAGI. V shed 6 bases and J 7 bases; nucleotides not matched to a gene: 6. The CDR3 sequence is 14 residues long. This CDR3 is CASRPQGAGEKLFF. CDR3 bases: TGTGCCAGCAGGCCACAGGGGGCGGGTGAAAAACTGTTTTTT.

This clone turned up a few times. The chain combines TRBV9 with TRBJ2-2; 8 bases are shared with TRBD1. The CDR3 is made up of 14 amino acids. Germline lookup yields CDR1 SGDLS and CDR2 YYNGEE. V trimming: 3 bases; J trimming: 5 bases; junction bases outside the gene matches: 3. This chain's CDR3 is CASSATGGTGELFF. CDR3 bases: TGTGCCAGCAGCGCTACAGGGGGAACCGGGGAGCTGTTTTTT. The full variable domain, with the rest looked up from reference TRBV9 and TRBJ2-2, is DSGVTQTPKHLITATGQRVTLRCSPRSGDLSVYWYQQSLDQGLQFLIQYYNGEERAKGNILERFSAQQFPDLHSELNLSSLELGDSALYFCASSATGGTGELFFGEGSRLTVL.

The chain has TRBV19 and TRBJ1-5, with D maybe TRBD1 (6 bases). Germline V CDR1 and CDR2: LNHDA, SQIVND (reference sequence). Trimming removed 3 bases at V and 5 bases at J, with 14 bases between. There are 15 residues in the CDR3. The CDR3, as DNA: TGTGCCAGTAGTATCGGAGGGGGGGGTTATCAGCCCCAGCATTTT. It translates to CASSIGGGGYQPQHF.

The chain recombines TRBV2 with TRBJ1-6; D unclear. V lost 0 bases and J lost 7, with 10 bases in between. The CDR3 covers 15 residues. Per the germline V gene, CDR1 is SNHLY and CDR2 is FYNNEI. The CDR3 nucleotides read TGTGCCAGCAGTGAAGCGCGCGTCTCCAATTCACCCCTCCACTTT. Amino acid sequence: CASSEARVSNSPLHF.

The V gene is TRBV20-1, the J gene TRBJ2-3, with 9 bases identical to TRBD2. Looked up from germline, CDR1 is DFQATT and CDR2 is SNEGSKA (reference sequence). The CDR3 runs 18 residues. The V and J ends lost 3 bases and 5 bases, in that order; junction bases with no gene match: 18. The CDR3 protein is CSASPTGLAGGRGDTQYF. The DNA for the CDR3 is TGCAGTGCTAGTCCGACAGGGCTGGCGGGAGGGCGGGGAGATACGCAGTATTTT.

The V gene is TRBV5-1, the J gene TRBJ2-7, with 7 bases fitting TRBD1. The junction had 4 bases not matched to a gene; V was cut back by 0 bases and J by 1 base. CDR1 SGHRS and CDR2 YFSETQ come from the germline V gene. The CDR3 contains 15 residues. The CDR3 coding sequence is TGCGCCAGCAGCTTGGTTCCAGGGGGATCCTACGAGCAGTACTTC. It is translated as CASSLVPGGSYEQYF.

This clone showed up just a few times. The chain carries TRBV29-1 and TRBJ2-2, with 11 bases aligning to TRBD1. Trimming cost V 7 bases and J 6 bases; bases outside gene matches: 7. This CDR3 is built from 14 residues. Germline lookup yields CDR1 SQVTM and CDR2 ANQGSEA. The CDR3 nucleotides are TGCAGCGCTGACCTGGGACAGGGGGCCGGGGAGCTGTTTTTT. It translates to CSADLGQGAGELFF.

V usage is TRBV14 and J usage is TRBJ2-5; D is perhaps TRBD2 (6 bases). CDR3 length equals 15 residues. Looked up from germline, CDR1 is SGHDN and CDR2 is FVKESK. Trimming shortened V by 2 bases and J by 4 bases, and 14 bases separated the two germline ends. The CDR3 reads CASSQRAGRGETQYF. CDR3 sequence (DNA): TGTGCCAGCAGCCAACGGGCGGGACGGGGAGAGACCCAGTACTTC. Complete variable domain (other parts from reference TRBV14 and TRBJ2-5): EAGVTQFPSHSVIEKGQTVTLRCDPISGHDNLYWYRRVMGKEIKFLLHFVKESKQDESGMPNNRFLAERTGGTYSTLKVQPAELEDSGVYFCASSQRAGRGETQYFGPGTRLLVL.

V usage is TRBV3-1 (or the pseudogene TRBV3-2) and J usage is TRBJ2-7, with 7 bases identical to TRBD2. The CDR3 consists of 18 residues. J lost 3 bases, V lost 1 base, and 15 bases had no gene match. Per germline, CDR1 LGHDT and CDR2 YNNKEL (reference sequence). CDR3 residues: CASSQVNWPLAASYEQYF. The CDR3 bases are TGTGCCAGCAGCCAAGTAAATTGGCCTCTAGCGGCGAGCTACGAGCAGTACTTC.

The V gene is TRBV6-5, the J gene TRBJ2-3, with 7 bases matching TRBD1. J lost 2 bases, V lost 6 bases, and 5 bases had no gene match. The CDR3 sequence is 14 residues long. Germline V CDR1 and CDR2: MNHEY, SVGAGI. CDR3 nucleotides: TGTGCCAGCAGGCGACAGGGTGACACAGATACGCAGTATTTT. Amino acid sequence: CASRRQGDTDTQYF.

The J gene is TRBJ1-4, the V gene TRBV7-4, with TRBD1 matching over 7 bases. The CDR3 runs 15 residues. Trimming cost V 6 bases and J 4 bases; bases outside gene matches: 8. CDR1 SGHVT and CDR2 SQSDAQ come from the germline V gene. In nucleotides, the CDR3 is TGTGCCAGCAGAACGACAGGGTACAGTAATGAAAAACTGTTTTTT. This sequence encodes CASRTTGYSNEKLFF.

The count of this clone is one. The rearrangement joins TRBV5-4 to TRBJ2-3, with TRBD2 identical over 13 bases. Germline values: CDR1 SGHNT, CDR2 YYREEE (reference sequence). The J segment lost 4 bases and the V segment lost 5 bases, leaving 4 bases of the junction unmatched. CDR3 length: 15 residues. CDR3 loop: CASRLGLAGSDTQYF. The CDR3 coding sequence is TGTGCCAGCAGACTGGGACTAGCGGGATCAGATACGCAGTATTTT.

This chain uses TRBV5-5 with TRBJ2-6; D is undetermined. Trimming cost V 6 bases and J 1 base, with 8 bases left between them. CDR3 length: 14 residues. CDR1 is SGHKS, CDR2 YYEKEE, per germline (reference sequence). The CDR3 DNA follows: TGTGCCAGCATGTTGACTTCTGGGGCCAACGTCCTGACTTTC. Translated: CASMLTSGANVLTF.

The genes are TRBV24-1 and TRBJ1-5; perhaps TRBD1 as D (5 bases). Germline V gene data show CDR1 as KGHDR and CDR2 as SFDVKD. Trimming left V 3 bases short and J 3 bases short, with 11 bases between. The length of the CDR3 is 15 residues. The CDR3 reads CATSDPTGFNQPQHF. Written as DNA, the CDR3 is TGTGCCACCAGTGATCCTACAGGTTTCAATCAGCCCCAGCATTTT.

This chain joins TRBV12-3 or TRBV12-4 and TRBJ1-1, with TRBD1 matching over 7 bases. With 0 bases clipped from V and 7 bases from J, the junction kept 2 bases outside the gene matches. CDR3 length: 13 residues. CDR3 amino acids: CASSLAAGGEAFF. CDR3 DNA: TGTGCCAGCAGTTTAGCGGCAGGGGGTGAAGCTTTCTTT.

This clone was seen only once. V gene TRBV5-1 combines with J gene TRBJ1-5; tentative D call: TRBD1 (6 bases). The V end was cut by 6 bases, the J end by 4 bases, with 20 bases between. CDR1 is SGHRS and CDR2 is YFSETQ in the germline V gene. This CDR3 contains 16 residues. CDR3 amino acids: CASKRPPGQVNQPQHF. CDR3 coding DNA: TGCGCCAGCAAACGACCACCGGGACAAGTTAATCAGCCCCAGCATTTT.

The genes are TRBV4-2 and TRBJ2-2; the match to TRBD1 covers 8 bases. The CDR3 has 16 residues. Looked up from germline, CDR1 is LGHNA and CDR2 is YNFKEQ. With V trimmed by 3 bases and J by 1 base, 4 bases remained unmatched. The CDR3 spells CASSHRGTGNTGELFF. Written as DNA, the CDR3 is TGTGCCAGCAGCCATAGAGGGACAGGGAACACCGGGGAGCTGTTTTTT.

The chain has TRBV7-9 and TRBJ2-3, with TRBD2 matching 11 bases. Germline-derived CDR1 and CDR2 are SEHNR and FQNEAQ (reference sequence). The CDR3 is 17 amino acids. V dropped 1 base and J dropped 2; count of bases not matched to a gene: 5. The CDR3 reads CASSLVLAGGPTDTQYF. The CDR3 DNA reads TGTGCCAGCAGCTTAGTCTTAGCGGGAGGGCCCACAGATACGCAGTATTTT.

This chain's CDR3 is CSVFSGDTQYF. The CDR3 region has the DNA TGCAGCGTCTTCAGTGGAGATACGCAGTATTTT. The V gene is TRBV29-1, the J gene TRBJ2-3; D is unresolved. The V end was cut by 6 bases, the J end by 5 bases, with 9 bases between. The CDR3 totals 11 residues. CDR1 and CDR2 (germline): SQVTM, ANQGSEA.

J is TRBJ1-2 and V is TRBV11-2; the match to TRBD1 covers 10 bases. The CDR3 length is 19 residues. The trim removed 5 bases at V and 4 bases at J, leaving 19 bases unmatched. Per the germline V gene, CDR1 is SGHAT and CDR2 is FQNNGV. The CDR3 bases are TGTGCCAGCAGCCCCCTTGTTGCCGGGACAGGGGCCCGGGGCTATGGCTACACCTTC. This codes for CASSPLVAGTGARGYGYTF.

V is TRBV29-1 and J is TRBJ1-1, with TRBD1 as a possible D gene (5 bases). The CDR3 loop spans 13 amino acids. Germline assignment: CDR1 SQVTM and CDR2 ANQGSEA. CDR3 amino acids: CGLRGEDNAEAFF. Written as DNA, the CDR3 is TGCGGACTCCGGGGGGAGGACAACGCTGAAGCTTTCTTT.

The V and J genes are TRBV19 and TRBJ1-1; D unclear. Germline values: CDR1 LNHDA, CDR2 SQIVND (reference sequence). Trimming shortened V by 7 bases and J by 4 bases, and 16 bases separated the two germline ends. This CDR3 contains 14 residues. CDR3 in amino acids: CASINPGRSTEAFF. CDR3 DNA: TGTGCCAGTATCAATCCCGGGAGGAGCACTGAAGCTTTCTTT. The full variable domain, with the rest looked up from reference TRBV19 and TRBJ1-1, is DGGITQSPKYLFRKEGQNVTLSCEQNLNHDAMYWYRQDPGQGLRLIYYSQIVNDFQKGDIAEGYSVSREKKESFPLTVTSAQKNPTAFYLCASINPGRSTEAFFGQGTRLTVV.

The CDR3 region has the DNA TGTGCCAGCACCATACCCCCGACAGGAATATATGGCTACACCTTC. Residues: CASTIPPTGIYGYTF. The chain is built from TRBV28 and TRBJ1-2, with TRBD1 as a possible D gene (6 bases). The CDR3 is made up of 15 amino acids. Trimming cost V 7 bases and J 5 bases, with 20 bases left between them. Germline CDR1 MDHEN, CDR2 SYDVKM.

This chain joins TRBV18 and TRBJ1-5; D might be TRBD1 (6 bases). The CDR3 runs 13 residues. Between the trimmed V and J ends, which lost 2 bases and 6 bases, there was a span of 8 bases. Germline V gene data show CDR1 as KGHSH and CDR2 as LQKENI. CDR3 in DNA: TGTGCCAGCTCACCAGGGGGCACTCAGCCCCAGCATTTT. Translated: CASSPGGTQPQHF.

The chain combines TRBV6-2 or TRBV6-3 with TRBJ1-5; possibly TRBD1 for D (6 bases). The CDR3 spans 15 residues. V lost 6 bases to trimming and J lost 6 bases, with 18 bases between them. CDR1 MNHEY and CDR2 SVGEGT come from the germline V gene. The CDR3 loop reads CASSLSGGSSQPQHF. DNA for the CDR3: TGTGCCAGCAGCCTCTCGGGGGGCTCTAGTCAGCCCCAGCATTTT.